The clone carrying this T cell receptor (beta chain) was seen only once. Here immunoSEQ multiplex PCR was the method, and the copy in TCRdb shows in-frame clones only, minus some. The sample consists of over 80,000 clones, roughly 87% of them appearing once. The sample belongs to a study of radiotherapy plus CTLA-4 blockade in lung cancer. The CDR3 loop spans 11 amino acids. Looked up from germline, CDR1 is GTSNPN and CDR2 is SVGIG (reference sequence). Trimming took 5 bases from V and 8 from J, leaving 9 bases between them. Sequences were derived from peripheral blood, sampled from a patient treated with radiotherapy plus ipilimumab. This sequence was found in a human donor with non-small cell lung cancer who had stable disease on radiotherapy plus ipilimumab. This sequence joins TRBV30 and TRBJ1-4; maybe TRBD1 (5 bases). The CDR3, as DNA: TGTGCCTGGGGACACTCGGAAAAACTGTTTTTT. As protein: CAWGHSEKLFF.